Described below is a single TCR beta chain sequence and its context. Ages ranged from about 18 to 89 years, with residence in fewer than 25 US areas. Categorization into cohorts depended on clinical history that participants reported. Only in-frame clones appear in the TCRdb table, and some are missing; sequencing was by immunoSEQ multiplex PCR. In the table there are fewer than 350,000 clones, nearly 90% of which are singletons. This sample is part of a study of blood T cell repertoires in COVID-19. Background on the study: COVID-19 samples, acute and convalescent, were from the United States, Italy and Spain. Sample material is recorded as cDNA or gDNA derived from T cells, B-cell-depleted T cells, or PBMCs.

CDR3 size: 14 residues. The V gene's germline CDR1 is KGHSH and CDR2 LQKENI. The V and J ends lost 8 bases and 1 base respectively, with 14 bases between them. This clonotype originated in a woman between 18 and 29 years old with acute COVID-19. The specimen sequenced was PBMCs or T cells enriched from blood (not recorded which). The gene calls are TRBV18 and TRBJ1-1; D unclear. CDR3 DNA: TGTGCCAGCCCCAGCGGGAGAGAGAACACTGAAGCTTTCTTT. Translating it yields CASPSGRENTEAFF.